The entry below gives a single T cell receptor (beta chain) sequence along with its context. Its antigen remains unknown. Here immunoSEQ multiplex PCR was the method, and the copy in TCRdb shows in-frame clones only, minus some. This table holds roughly 150,000 clones, 85% found once. These data are taken from a study of cytomegalovirus exposure and HLA in healthy donors. Trimming cost V 0 bases and J 0 bases, with 9 bases left between them. The CDR3 is 16 amino acids. Germline V lookup: CDR1 LGHNA, CDR2 YNFKEQ. The study, taken as a whole, reports: The investigators catalogued about 170 TCR beta chains as cytomegalovirus-associated.

The sequence derives from a man under 40 in good health and CMV-seropositive. The V and J genes are TRBV4-2 and TRBJ1-3; maybe TRBD1 (5 bases). Sequenced input: PBMCs. The CDR3: CASSQDRTFSGNTIYF. CDR3 nucleotides: TGTGCCAGCAGCCAAGATAGGACATTCTCTGGAAACACCATATATTTT.